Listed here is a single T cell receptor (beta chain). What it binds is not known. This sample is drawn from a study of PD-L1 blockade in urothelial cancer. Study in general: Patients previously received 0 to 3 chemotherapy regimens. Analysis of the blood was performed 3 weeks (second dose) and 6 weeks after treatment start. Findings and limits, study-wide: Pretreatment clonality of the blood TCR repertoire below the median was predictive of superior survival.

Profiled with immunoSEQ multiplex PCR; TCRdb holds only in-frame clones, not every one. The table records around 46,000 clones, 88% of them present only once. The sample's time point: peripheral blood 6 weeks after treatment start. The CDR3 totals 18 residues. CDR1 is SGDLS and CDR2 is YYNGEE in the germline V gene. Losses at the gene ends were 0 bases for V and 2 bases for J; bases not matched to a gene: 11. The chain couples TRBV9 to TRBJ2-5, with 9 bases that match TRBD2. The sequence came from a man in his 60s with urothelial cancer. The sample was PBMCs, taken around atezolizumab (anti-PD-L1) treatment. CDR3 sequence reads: CASSVAGQAGGRQETQYF. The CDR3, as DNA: TGTGCCAGCAGCGTAGCGGGGCAGGCGGGAGGGAGGCAAGAGACCCAGTACTTC.